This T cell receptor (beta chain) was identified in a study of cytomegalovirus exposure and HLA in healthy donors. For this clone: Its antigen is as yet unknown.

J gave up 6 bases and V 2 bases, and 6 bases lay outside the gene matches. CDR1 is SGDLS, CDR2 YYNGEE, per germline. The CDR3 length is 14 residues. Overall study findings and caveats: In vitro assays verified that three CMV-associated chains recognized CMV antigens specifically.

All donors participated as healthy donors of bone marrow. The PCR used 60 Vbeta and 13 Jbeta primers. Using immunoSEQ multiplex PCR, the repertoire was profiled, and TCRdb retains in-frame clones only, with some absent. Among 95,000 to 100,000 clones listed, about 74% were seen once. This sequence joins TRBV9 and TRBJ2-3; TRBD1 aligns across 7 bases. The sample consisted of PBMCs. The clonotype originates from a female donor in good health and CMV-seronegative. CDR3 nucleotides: TGTGCCAGCAGCGTTCACAGGGGTGCCGATACGCAGTATTTT. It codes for CASSVHRGADTQYF.